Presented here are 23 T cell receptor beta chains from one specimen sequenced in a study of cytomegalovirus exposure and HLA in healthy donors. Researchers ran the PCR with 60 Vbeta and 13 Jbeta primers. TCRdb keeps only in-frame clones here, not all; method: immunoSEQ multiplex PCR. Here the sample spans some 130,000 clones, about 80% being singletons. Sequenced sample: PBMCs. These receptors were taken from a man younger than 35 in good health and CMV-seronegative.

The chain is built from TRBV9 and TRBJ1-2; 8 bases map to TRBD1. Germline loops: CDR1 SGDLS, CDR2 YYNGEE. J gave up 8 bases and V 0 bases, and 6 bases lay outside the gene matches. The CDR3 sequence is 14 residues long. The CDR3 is CASSVGTGRRGYTF. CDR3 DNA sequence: TGTGCCAGCAGCGTAGGGACAGGGAGGCGCGGCTACACCTTC.

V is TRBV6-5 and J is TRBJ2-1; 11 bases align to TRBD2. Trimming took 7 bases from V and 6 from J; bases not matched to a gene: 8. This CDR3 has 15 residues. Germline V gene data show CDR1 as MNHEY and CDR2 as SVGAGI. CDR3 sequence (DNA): TGTGCCAGCATTCGGCTAGCGGGAGGTCGCAATGAGCAGTTCTTC. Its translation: CASIRLAGGRNEQFF.

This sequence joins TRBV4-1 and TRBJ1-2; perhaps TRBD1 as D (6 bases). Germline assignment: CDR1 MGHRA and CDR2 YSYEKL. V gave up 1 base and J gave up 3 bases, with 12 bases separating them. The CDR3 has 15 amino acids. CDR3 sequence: CASSQGVRGYYGYTF. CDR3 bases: TGCGCCAGCAGCCAAGGAGTAAGGGGGTACTATGGCTACACCTTC.

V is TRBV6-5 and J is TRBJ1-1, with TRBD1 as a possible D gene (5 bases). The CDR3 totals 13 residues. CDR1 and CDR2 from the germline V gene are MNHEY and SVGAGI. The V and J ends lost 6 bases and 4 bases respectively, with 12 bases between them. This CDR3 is CASRNRRGTEAFF. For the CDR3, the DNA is TGTGCCAGCAGGAACAGGCGGGGCACTGAAGCTTTCTTT.

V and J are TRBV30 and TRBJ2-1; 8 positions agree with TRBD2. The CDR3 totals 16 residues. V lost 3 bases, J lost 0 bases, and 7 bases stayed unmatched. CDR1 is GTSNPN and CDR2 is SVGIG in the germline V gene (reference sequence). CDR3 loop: CAWSRPSGSSYNEQFF. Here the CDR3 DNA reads TGTGCCTGGAGCCGTCCCAGCGGGAGCTCCTACAATGAGCAGTTCTTC.

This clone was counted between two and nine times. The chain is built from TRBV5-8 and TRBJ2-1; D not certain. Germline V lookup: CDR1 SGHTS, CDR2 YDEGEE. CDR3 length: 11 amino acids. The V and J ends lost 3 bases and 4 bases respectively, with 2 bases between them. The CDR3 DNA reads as TGTGCCAGCAGCTCATACAATGAGCAGTTCTTC. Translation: CASSSYNEQFF.

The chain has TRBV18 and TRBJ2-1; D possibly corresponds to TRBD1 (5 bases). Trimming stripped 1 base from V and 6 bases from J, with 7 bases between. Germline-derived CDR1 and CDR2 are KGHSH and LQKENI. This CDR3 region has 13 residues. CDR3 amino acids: CASSPRDSNEQFF. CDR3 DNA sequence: TGTGCCAGCTCACCACGTGACAGCAATGAGCAGTTCTTC. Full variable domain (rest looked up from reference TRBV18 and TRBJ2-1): NAGVMQNPRHLVRRRGQEARLRCSPMKGHSHVYWYRQLPEEGLKFMVYLQKENIIDESGMPKERFSAEFPKEGPSILRIQQVVRGDSAAYFCASSPRDSNEQFFGPGTRLTVL.

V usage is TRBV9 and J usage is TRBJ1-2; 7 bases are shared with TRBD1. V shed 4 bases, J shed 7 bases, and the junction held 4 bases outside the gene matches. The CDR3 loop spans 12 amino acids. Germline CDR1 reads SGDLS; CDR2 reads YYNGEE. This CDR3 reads CASSSYRGGYTF. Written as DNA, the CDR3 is TGTGCCAGCAGCTCGTACAGGGGTGGCTACACCTTC.

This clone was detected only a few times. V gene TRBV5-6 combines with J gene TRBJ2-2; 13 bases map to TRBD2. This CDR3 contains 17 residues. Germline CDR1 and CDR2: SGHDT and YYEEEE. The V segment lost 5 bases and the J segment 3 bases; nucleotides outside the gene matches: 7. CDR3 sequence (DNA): TGTGCCAGCAGTTCGCCGGGACTAGCGGGATACACCGGGGAGCTGTTTTTT. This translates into CASSSPGLAGYTGELFF. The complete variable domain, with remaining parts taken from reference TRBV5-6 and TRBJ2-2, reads DAGVTQSPTHLIKTRGQQVTLRCSPKSGHDTVSWYQQALGQGPQFIFQYYEEEERQRGNFPDRFSGHQFPNYSSELNVNALLLGDSALYLCASSSPGLAGYTGELFFGEGSRLTVL.

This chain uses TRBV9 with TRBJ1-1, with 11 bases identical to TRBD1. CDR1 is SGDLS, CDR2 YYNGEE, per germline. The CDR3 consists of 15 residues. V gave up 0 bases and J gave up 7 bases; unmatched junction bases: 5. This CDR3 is CASSVAPGTGGEAFF. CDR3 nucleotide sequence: TGTGCCAGCAGCGTAGCCCCGGGGACAGGGGGTGAAGCTTTCTTT. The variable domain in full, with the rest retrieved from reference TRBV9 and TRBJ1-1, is DSGVTQTPKHLITATGQRVTLRCSPRSGDLSVYWYQQSLDQGLQFLIQYYNGEERAKGNILERFSAQQFPDLHSELNLSSLELGDSALYFCASSVAPGTGGEAFFGQGTRLTVV.

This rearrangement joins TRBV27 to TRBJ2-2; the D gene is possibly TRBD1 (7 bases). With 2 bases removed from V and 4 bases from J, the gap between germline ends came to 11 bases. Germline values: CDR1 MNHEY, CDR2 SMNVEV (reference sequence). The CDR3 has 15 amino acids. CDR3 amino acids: CASSLRRGVTGELFF. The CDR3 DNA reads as TGTGCCAGCAGTTTACGCAGGGGGGTCACCGGGGAGCTGTTTTTT.

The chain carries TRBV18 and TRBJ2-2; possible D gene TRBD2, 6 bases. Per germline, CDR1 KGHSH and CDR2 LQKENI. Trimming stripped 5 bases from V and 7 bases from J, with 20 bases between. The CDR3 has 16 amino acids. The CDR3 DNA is TGTGCCAGCTCAGGACCGGGAGCCCAAGTTGGCGGGGAGCTGTTTTTT. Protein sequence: CASSGPGAQVGGELFF.

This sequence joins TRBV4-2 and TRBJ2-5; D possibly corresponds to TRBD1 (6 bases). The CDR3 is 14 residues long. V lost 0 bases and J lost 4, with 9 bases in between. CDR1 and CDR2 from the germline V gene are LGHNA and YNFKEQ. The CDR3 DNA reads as TGTGCCAGCAGCCAAGAGCAGGGGCTAGAGACCCAGTACTTC. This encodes CASSQEQGLETQYF.

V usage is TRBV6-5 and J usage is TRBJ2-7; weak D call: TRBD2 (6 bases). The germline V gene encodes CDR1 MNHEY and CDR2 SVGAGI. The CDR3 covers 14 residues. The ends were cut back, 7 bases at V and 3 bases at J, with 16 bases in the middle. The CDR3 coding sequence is TGTGCCAGCACCCCTTTGCGGGACCTCTACGAGCAGTACTTC. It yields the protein CASTPLRDLYEQYF.

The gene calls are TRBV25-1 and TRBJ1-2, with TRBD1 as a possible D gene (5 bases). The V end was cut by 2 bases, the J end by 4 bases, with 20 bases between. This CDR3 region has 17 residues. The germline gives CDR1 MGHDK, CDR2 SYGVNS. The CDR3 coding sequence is TGTGCCAGCAGTGAAGCTTTCGACAGCGAACGGGTCTATGGCTACACCTTC. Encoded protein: CASSEAFDSERVYGYTF.

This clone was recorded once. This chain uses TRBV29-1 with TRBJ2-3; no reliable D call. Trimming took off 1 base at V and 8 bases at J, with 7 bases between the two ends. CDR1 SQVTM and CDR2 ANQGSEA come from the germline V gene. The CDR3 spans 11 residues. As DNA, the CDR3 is TGCAGCGTTGAAGGGTCACTTACGCAGTATTTT. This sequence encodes CSVEGSLTQYF.

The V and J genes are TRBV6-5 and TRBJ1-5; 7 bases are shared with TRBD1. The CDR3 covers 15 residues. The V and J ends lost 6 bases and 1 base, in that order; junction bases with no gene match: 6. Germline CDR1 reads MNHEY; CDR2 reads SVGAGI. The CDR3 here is CASRQPDRSNQPQHF. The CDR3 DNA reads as TGTGCCAGCAGACAGCCGGACAGGAGCAATCAGCCCCAGCATTTT.

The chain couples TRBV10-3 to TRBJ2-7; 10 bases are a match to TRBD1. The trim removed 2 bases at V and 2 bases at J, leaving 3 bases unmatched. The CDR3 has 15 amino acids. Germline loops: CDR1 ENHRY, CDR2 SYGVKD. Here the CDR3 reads CAISEGQGGPYEQYV. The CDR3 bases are TGTGCCATCAGTGAGGGACAGGGGGGCCCCTACGAGCAGTACGTC.

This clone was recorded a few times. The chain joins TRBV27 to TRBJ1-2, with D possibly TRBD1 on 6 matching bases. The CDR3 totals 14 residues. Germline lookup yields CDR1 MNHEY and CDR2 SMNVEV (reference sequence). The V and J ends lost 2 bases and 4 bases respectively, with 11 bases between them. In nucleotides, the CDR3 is TGTGCCAGCAGTTTAAGCGGGGGCGGCTATGGCTACACCTTC. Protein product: CASSLSGGGYGYTF.

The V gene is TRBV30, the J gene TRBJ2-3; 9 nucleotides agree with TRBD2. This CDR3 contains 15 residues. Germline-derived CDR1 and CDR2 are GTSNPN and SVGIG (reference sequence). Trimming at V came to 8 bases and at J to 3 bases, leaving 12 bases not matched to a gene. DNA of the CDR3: TGTGCCAGGGATAGCGGGAGAGGGCTGACAGATACGCAGTATTTT. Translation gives CARDSGRGLTDTQYF.

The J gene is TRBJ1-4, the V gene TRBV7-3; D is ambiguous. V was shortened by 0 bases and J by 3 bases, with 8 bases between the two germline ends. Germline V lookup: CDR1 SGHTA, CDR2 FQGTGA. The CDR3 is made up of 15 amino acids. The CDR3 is CASSLTADPNEKLFF. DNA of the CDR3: TGTGCCAGCAGCTTAACGGCCGATCCTAATGAAAAACTGTTTTTT.

This CDR3 is CAISESGLPADTQYF. CDR3 nucleotide sequence: TGTGCCATCAGTGAGTCTGGACTACCCGCAGATACGCAGTATTTT. This chain connects TRBV10-3 to TRBJ2-3, with D possibly matching TRBD2 (6 bases). Trimming left V 0 bases short and J 4 bases short, with 11 bases between. This CDR3 region has 15 residues. CDR1 and CDR2 (germline): ENHRY, SYGVKD.

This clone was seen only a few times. The CDR3 here is CASSQVEVGEGLQETQYF. Written as DNA, the CDR3 is TGCGCCAGCAGCCAAGTCGAAGTAGGGGAGGGCCTCCAAGAGACCCAGTACTTC. The J gene is TRBJ2-5, the V gene TRBV4-1; TRBD2 matches 7 bases. CDR1 and CDR2 from the germline V gene are MGHRA and YSYEKL. After removal of 1 base from V and 1 base from J, the junction contained 12 bases not matched to a gene. The CDR3 covers 18 residues.